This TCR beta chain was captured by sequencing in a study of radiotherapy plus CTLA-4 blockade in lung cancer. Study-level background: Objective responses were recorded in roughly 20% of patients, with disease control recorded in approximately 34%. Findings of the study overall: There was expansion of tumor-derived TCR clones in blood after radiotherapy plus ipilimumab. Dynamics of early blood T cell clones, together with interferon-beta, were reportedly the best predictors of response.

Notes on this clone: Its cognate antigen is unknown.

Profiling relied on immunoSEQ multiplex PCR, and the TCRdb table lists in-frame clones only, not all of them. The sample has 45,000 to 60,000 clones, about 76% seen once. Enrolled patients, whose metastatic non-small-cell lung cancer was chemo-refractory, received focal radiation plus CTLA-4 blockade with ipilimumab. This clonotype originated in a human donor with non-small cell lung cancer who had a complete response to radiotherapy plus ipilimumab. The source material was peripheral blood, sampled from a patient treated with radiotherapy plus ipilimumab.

In nucleotides, the CDR3 is TGCGCCAGCAGAGCGGACGGATACAACACCGGGGAGCTGTTTTTT. As protein: CASRADGYNTGELFF. V usage is TRBV10-2 and J usage is TRBJ2-2; D possibly corresponds to TRBD2 (5 bases). With 6 bases removed from V and 2 bases from J, the gap between germline ends came to 13 bases. Germline CDR1 reads WSHSY; CDR2 reads SAAADI. The CDR3 contains 15 residues.